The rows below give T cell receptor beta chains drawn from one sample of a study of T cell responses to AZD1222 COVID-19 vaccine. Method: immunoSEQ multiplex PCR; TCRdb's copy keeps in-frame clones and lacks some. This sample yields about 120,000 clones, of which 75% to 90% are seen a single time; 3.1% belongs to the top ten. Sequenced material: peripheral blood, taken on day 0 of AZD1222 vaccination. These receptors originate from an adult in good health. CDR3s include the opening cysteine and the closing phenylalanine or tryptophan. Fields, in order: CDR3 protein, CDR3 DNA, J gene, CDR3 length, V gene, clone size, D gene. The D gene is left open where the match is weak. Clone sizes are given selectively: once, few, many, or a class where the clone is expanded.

cdr3_aa: CASSFLGPSPYEQYF; cdr3_nt: TGTGCCAGCAGTTTTTTAGGGCCGTCCCCCTACGAGCAGTACTTC; j_call: TRBJ2-7; cdr3_length: 15; v_call: TRBV27; clone_size: .; d_call: .
cdr3_aa: CATTRTGLVGELFF; cdr3_nt: TGTGCCACTACTAGGACAGGGTTAGTCGGGGAGCTGTTTTTT; j_call: TRBJ2-2; cdr3_length: 14; v_call: TRBV19; clone_size: once; d_call: TRBD1
cdr3_aa: CASSQPPRQDYGYTF; cdr3_nt: TGCGCCAGCAGCCAGCCCCCTAGACAGGACTATGGCTACACCTTC; j_call: TRBJ1-2; cdr3_length: 15; v_call: TRBV4-1; clone_size: .; d_call: .
cdr3_aa: CASSEALGGKAFF; cdr3_nt: TGTGCCAGCAGTGAAGCGCTTGGGGGTAAGGCTTTCTTT; j_call: TRBJ1-1; cdr3_length: 13; v_call: TRBV2; clone_size: .; d_call: .
cdr3_aa: CASSFTEINTEAFF; cdr3_nt: TGCGCCAGCAGCTTTACAGAGATAAACACTGAAGCTTTCTTT; j_call: TRBJ1-1; cdr3_length: 14; v_call: TRBV5-1; clone_size: .; d_call: .
cdr3_aa: CASSLSVHGVDEQYF; cdr3_nt: TGTGCCAGCAGTTTATCGGTTCACGGGGTCGACGAGCAGTACTTC; j_call: TRBJ2-7; cdr3_length: 15; v_call: TRBV27; clone_size: .; d_call: .
cdr3_aa: CASSLERGDSLNTEAFF; cdr3_nt: TGCGCCAGCAGCTTGGAAAGGGGGGACAGCTTGAACACTGAAGCTTTCTTT; j_call: TRBJ1-1; cdr3_length: 17; v_call: TRBV5-1; clone_size: .; d_call: TRBD1
cdr3_aa: CASSLAGGVRETQYF; cdr3_nt: TGCGCCAGCAGCTTGGCGGGCGGGGTGAGGGAGACCCAGTACTTC; j_call: TRBJ2-5; cdr3_length: 15; v_call: TRBV5-1; clone_size: .; d_call: .
cdr3_aa: CASSQAGGISEQFF; cdr3_nt: TGTGCCAGCAGCCAAGCGGGGGGGATCAGTGAGCAGTTCTTC; j_call: TRBJ2-1; cdr3_length: 14; v_call: TRBV4-2; clone_size: .; d_call: TRBD2
cdr3_aa: CASSLLAGGYEQYF; cdr3_nt: TGTGCCAGCAGTTTACTAGCGGGGGGTTACGAGCAGTACTTC; j_call: TRBJ2-7; cdr3_length: 14; v_call: TRBV27; clone_size: once; d_call: TRBD2
cdr3_aa: CASSPLGLAEEQYF; cdr3_nt: TGTGCCAGCTCACCACTGGGACTAGCGGAAGAGCAGTACTTC; j_call: TRBJ2-7; cdr3_length: 14; v_call: TRBV18; clone_size: .; d_call: TRBD2
cdr3_aa: CASSQGSRGLYEQYF; cdr3_nt: TGCGCCAGCAGCCAAGGTTCGAGGGGGCTCTACGAGCAGTACTTC; j_call: TRBJ2-7; cdr3_length: 15; v_call: TRBV4-1; clone_size: .; d_call: TRBD1
cdr3_aa: CASTGGGGNQPQHF; cdr3_nt: TGTGCCAGCACTGGGGGCGGAGGAAATCAGCCCCAGCATTTT; j_call: TRBJ1-5; cdr3_length: 14; v_call: TRBV6-1; clone_size: .; d_call: .
cdr3_aa: CASSEAVARDTGELFF; cdr3_nt: TGTGCCAGCAGTGAAGCGGTGGCCAGGGACACCGGGGAGCTGTTTTTT; j_call: TRBJ2-2; cdr3_length: 16; v_call: TRBV2; clone_size: .; d_call: .
cdr3_aa: CASSYNRAYEQYF; cdr3_nt: TGCGCCAGCAGTTACAACAGGGCCTACGAGCAGTACTTC; j_call: TRBJ2-7; cdr3_length: 13; v_call: TRBV5-1; clone_size: .; d_call: .
cdr3_aa: CASSPGPNYGYTF; cdr3_nt: TGTGCCAGCAGTCCGGGTCCTAACTATGGCTACACCTTC; j_call: TRBJ1-2; cdr3_length: 13; v_call: TRBV28; clone_size: once; d_call: .
cdr3_aa: CASTPRPPGAVTEAFF; cdr3_nt: TGTGCCAGTACCCCCCGGCCCCCGGGGGCGGTCACTGAAGCTTTCTTT; j_call: TRBJ1-1; cdr3_length: 16; v_call: TRBV19; clone_size: once; d_call: .
cdr3_aa: CASSPRRGHTYLTF; cdr3_nt: TGTGCCAGCAGCCCCAGAAGGGGACACACCTACCTCACCTTC; j_call: TRBJ1-2; cdr3_length: 14; v_call: TRBV9; clone_size: .; d_call: .
cdr3_aa: CAKPRTGGLYF; cdr3_nt: TGCGCCAAACCTCGGACAGGAGGCTTGTACTTC; j_call: TRBJ2-7; cdr3_length: 11; v_call: TRBV10-1; clone_size: once; d_call: TRBD1
cdr3_aa: CASSHAGTGHFEQYF; cdr3_nt: TGTGCCAGCAGCCATGCCGGGACAGGGCACTTCGAGCAGTACTTC; j_call: TRBJ2-7; cdr3_length: 15; v_call: TRBV6-5; clone_size: .; d_call: TRBD1
cdr3_aa: CAWRSRGSGANVLTF; cdr3_nt: TGTGCCTGGAGATCAAGGGGCTCTGGGGCCAACGTCCTGACTTTC; j_call: TRBJ2-6; cdr3_length: 15; v_call: TRBV30; clone_size: once; d_call: .
cdr3_aa: CASSLGNRGSHQPQHF; cdr3_nt: TGTGCCAGCAGTTTAGGAAACAGGGGGTCGCATCAGCCCCAGCATTTT; j_call: TRBJ1-5; cdr3_length: 16; v_call: TRBV28; clone_size: .; d_call: TRBD1
cdr3_aa: CASTSPDRGVYEQYF; cdr3_nt: TGTGCCAGCACCTCACCGGACAGGGGGGTCTACGAGCAGTACTTC; j_call: TRBJ2-7; cdr3_length: 15; v_call: TRBV6-5; clone_size: .; d_call: TRBD1
cdr3_aa: CSVDGYQETQYF; cdr3_nt: TGCAGCGTTGATGGGTACCAAGAGACCCAGTACTTC; j_call: TRBJ2-5; cdr3_length: 12; v_call: TRBV29-1; clone_size: .; d_call: .
cdr3_aa: CASSLGSGAQPQHF; cdr3_nt: TGTGCCAGCAGCTTAGGGAGTGGGGCTCAGCCCCAGCATTTT; j_call: TRBJ1-5; cdr3_length: 14; v_call: TRBV7-2; clone_size: .; d_call: .
cdr3_aa: CASSVAGAEGNEQFF; cdr3_nt: TGTGCCAGCAGCGTAGCGGGAGCCGAGGGAAATGAGCAGTTCTTC; j_call: TRBJ2-1; cdr3_length: 15; v_call: TRBV9; clone_size: .; d_call: .
cdr3_aa: CASSPLWGARTDTQYF; cdr3_nt: TGTGCCAGCTCACCACTATGGGGGGCCCGCACAGATACGCAGTATTTT; j_call: TRBJ2-3; cdr3_length: 16; v_call: TRBV18; clone_size: .; d_call: .
cdr3_aa: CASSQESRGGDEQFF; cdr3_nt: TGTGCCAGCAGCCAAGAAAGCCGGGGGGGCGATGAGCAGTTCTTC; j_call: TRBJ2-1; cdr3_length: 15; v_call: TRBV3-1/TRBV3-2; clone_size: .; d_call: TRBD2
cdr3_aa: CASSGQGLSSGANVLTF; cdr3_nt: TGTGCCAGCAGTGGACAGGGACTTAGCTCTGGGGCCAACGTCCTGACTTTC; j_call: TRBJ2-6; cdr3_length: 17; v_call: TRBV6-1; clone_size: .; d_call: .
cdr3_aa: CASSLFFHEQFF; cdr3_nt: TGTGCCAGCAGCCTCTTCTTCCATGAGCAGTTCTTC; j_call: TRBJ2-1; cdr3_length: 12; v_call: TRBV7-3; clone_size: once; d_call: .
cdr3_aa: CASSSSVRGGNTIYF; cdr3_nt: TGTGCCAGCAGTTCCTCGGTCAGGGGCGGAAACACCATATATTTT; j_call: TRBJ1-3; cdr3_length: 15; v_call: TRBV28; clone_size: .; d_call: .
cdr3_aa: CASSSTRTDTQYF; cdr3_nt: TGTGCCAGCAGCTCGACTAGAACCGATACGCAGTATTTT; j_call: TRBJ2-3; cdr3_length: 13; v_call: TRBV5-4; clone_size: .; d_call: .
cdr3_aa: CASSLWDGGRNEQFF; cdr3_nt: TGTGCCAGCAGTTTGTGGGACGGAGGCCGCAATGAGCAGTTCTTC; j_call: TRBJ2-1; cdr3_length: 15; v_call: TRBV27; clone_size: .; d_call: .
cdr3_aa: CSVERPGGELFF; cdr3_nt: TGCAGCGTCGAACGACCGGGCGGGGAGCTGTTTTTT; j_call: TRBJ2-2; cdr3_length: 12; v_call: TRBV29-1; clone_size: .; d_call: .
cdr3_aa: CASATPTSGIRGEQYF; cdr3_nt: TGTGCCAGCGCCACTCCGACTAGCGGGATTCGTGGCGAGCAGTACTTC; j_call: TRBJ2-7; cdr3_length: 16; v_call: TRBV19; clone_size: once; d_call: TRBD2
cdr3_aa: CASSGQGVNYGYTF; cdr3_nt: TGTGCCAGCAGCGGACAGGGGGTTAACTATGGCTACACCTTC; j_call: TRBJ1-2; cdr3_length: 14; v_call: TRBV28; clone_size: .; d_call: TRBD1
cdr3_aa: CASSFRVATEGYTF; cdr3_nt: TGTGCCAGCAGCTTCCGTGTGGCGACCGAAGGCTACACCTTC; j_call: TRBJ1-2; cdr3_length: 14; v_call: TRBV7-2; clone_size: .; d_call: .
cdr3_aa: CASSQGSAGGVGAQYF; cdr3_nt: TGTGCCAGCAGCCAAGGCTCGGCAGGGGGCGTAGGGGCCCAGTACTTC; j_call: TRBJ2-5; cdr3_length: 16; v_call: TRBV3-1/TRBV3-2; clone_size: .; d_call: TRBD1
cdr3_aa: CASRPTGVGDAYNEQFF; cdr3_nt: TGCGCCAGCAGACCCACAGGGGTGGGAGACGCGTACAATGAGCAGTTCTTC; j_call: TRBJ2-1; cdr3_length: 17; v_call: TRBV5-1; clone_size: .; d_call: TRBD1
cdr3_aa: CASSPDRGWKSNQPQHF; cdr3_nt: TGTGCCAGCAGCCCCGACAGGGGGTGGAAGAGCAATCAGCCCCAGCATTTT; j_call: TRBJ1-5; cdr3_length: 17; v_call: TRBV11-2; clone_size: .; d_call: TRBD1
cdr3_aa: CASSYSNRGRRETQYF; cdr3_nt: TGTGCCAGCAGTTACTCGAACCGGGGGCGCCGAGAGACCCAGTACTTC; j_call: TRBJ2-5; cdr3_length: 16; v_call: TRBV6-2/TRBV6-3; clone_size: .; d_call: .
cdr3_aa: CASSMASGPYNEQFF; cdr3_nt: TGTGCCAGTAGTATGGCTAGCGGCCCCTACAATGAGCAGTTCTTC; j_call: TRBJ2-1; cdr3_length: 15; v_call: TRBV19; clone_size: .; d_call: TRBD2